The 4 T cell receptor beta chains below all came from one sample that was sequenced in a study of OX40 agonist ivuxolimab in advanced cancers. TCRdb's copy holds only in-frame clones and misses some; the assay was immunoSEQ multiplex PCR. The sample contains 60,000 to 70,000 clones, approximately 90% of which appear only once. The starting material was CD4+ or CD8+ T cells sorted from blood, obtained in a trial of the OX40 agonist ivuxolimab. Every receptor here comes from an adult with an advanced solid tumor such as melanoma, head and neck, liver or kidney cancer.

V and J are TRBV7-2 and TRBJ2-1; D might be TRBD2 (5 bases). The CDR3 covers 15 residues. Trimming took 4 bases from V and 3 from J, leaving 13 bases between them. Per the germline V gene, CDR1 is SGHTA and CDR2 is FQGNSA. CDR3 sequence (DNA): TGTGCCAGCAGCTCACGGGAAATGGGCTACAATGAGCAGTTCTTC. Amino acids: CASSSREMGYNEQFF.

This clone showed up just a few times. The genes are TRBV12-5 and TRBJ2-4; 16 nucleotides agree with TRBD2. CDR1 and CDR2 from the germline V gene are LGHNT and FRNRAP. The junction had 8 bases not matched to a gene; V was cut back by 0 bases and J by 3 bases. The CDR3 runs to 20 residues. The CDR3 region is CASGLVPGLAGGVGKNIQYF. The CDR3 region has the DNA TGTGCTAGTGGTTTGGTCCCGGGACTAGCGGGGGGGGTTGGCAAAAACATTCAGTACTTC.

This sequence joins TRBV30 and TRBJ2-7; the D call may be TRBD1 or TRBD2 (6 bases each). CDR3 length: 14 amino acids. V was clipped by 1 base and J by 3 bases, with 13 bases between them. CDR1 is GTSNPN and CDR2 is SVGIG in the germline V gene (reference sequence). CDR3: CAWSGTGAYYEQYF. CDR3 DNA: TGTGCCTGGAGTGGTACGGGGGCTTACTACGAGCAGTACTTC. The full variable domain, completed using reference TRBV30 and TRBJ2-7, is SQTIHQWPATLVQPVGSPLSLECTVEGTSNPNLYWYRQAAGRGLQLLFYSVGIGQISSEVPQNLSASRPQDRQFILSSKKLLLSDSGFYLCAWSGTGAYYEQYFGPGTRLTVT.

The chain combines TRBV28 with TRBJ1-5; tentative D call: TRBD1 (6 bases). Germline V gene lookup returns CDR1 MDHEN and CDR2 SYDVKM. The V end was cut by 0 bases, the J end by 0 bases, with 12 bases between. The CDR3 has 17 amino acids. CDR3 nucleotide sequence: TGTGCCAGCAGTTTATGGGGGGGCAGGGATAGCAATCAGCCCCAGCATTTT. Amino acid sequence: CASSLWGGRDSNQPQHF. Based on the CDR3 plus reference TRBV28 and TRBJ1-5, the full variable domain is DVKVTQSSRYLVKRTGEKVFLECVQDMDHENMFWYRQDPGLGLRLIYFSYDVKMKEKGDIPEGYSVSREKKERFSLILESASTNQTSMYLCASSLWGGRDSNQPQHFGDGTRLSIL.